The source of this TCR beta chain is a study of blood T cells in healthy people across ages (dated by TCRdb to about 2015). For context, the study as a whole: In model experiments, template switching captured roughly one uniquely barcoded TCR beta cDNA molecule for every two T cells. The donors were divided into four age groups: young (average roughly 17 years), middle-aged (approximately 39), aged (62) and long-lived (around 87). Using the same blood draw, the study looked at two additional independent replicas of 1 million unique cDNA reads for two donors, one aged 18 to 30 and the other aged 80 or older. Using deep sequencing normalized with unique cDNA molecular identifiers, the study measured how TCR beta repertoire diversity changes with age. To avoid experimental bias, donors of different ages were randomly spread across the sequencing lanes. On the study overall, not on this receptor specifically: Compared with the aged group, more naive CD4+ T cells, fewer expanded clones and increased TCR diversity were shown by the long-lived group, suggesting age selection. The CMV infection status of donors was not known, potentially confounding age-related changes in expanded clonotypes. Bulk unsorted PBMC profiling prevented conclusive comparison of naive and antigen-experienced compartments. There was a strong correlation between observed TCR beta diversity and the percentage of naive T cells measured by flow cytometry. Total diversity estimates from one million sequenced T cells were considered lower bounds and underestimates. As age increased, observed TCR beta diversity per million T cells dropped in a roughly linear way, and a significant reduction was already evident by age about 36.

Concerning this clonotype itself: Its antigen is unknown. No much larger clone exists at a distance of one base, and base qualities are not known.

Preparation of the library involved 5' RACE. The instrument was an Illumina HiSeq 2500. A second PCR of about 6 to 12 cycles was performed with a sample-barcoded 5' primer and a J-beta primer mix. A template-switch 5' adaptor carrying 12 random nucleotides introduced a unique molecular identifier onto each TCR beta cDNA molecule. Each sample yielded at least 3 million CDR3-containing paired-end reads. First-strand cDNA synthesis was performed from all RNA using the Mint cDNA synthesis kit, with priming by a TRBC-specific oligonucleotide. Following uracil-DNA glycosylase treatment, a first 18-cycle PCR with universal primers M1SS and BC2_uni_R was performed on all cDNA. Under the source paper's analysis protocol: Normalization of each sample was performed by random selection of 1 million high-quality reads, each carrying a distinct molecular identifier. Reads sharing molecular identifiers were discarded rather than binned into consensus sequences. MiTCR, with a Q25 quality threshold and the strictest error-elimination algorithm, was used for CDR3 identification, clonotype clustering and error correction. A nonparametric unseen species model with Euler transformation was used to estimate lower-bound total TCR beta diversity. TCRdb passed the public sequencing reads through fastp at Q25 and MiXCR, retaining productive beta sequences. Each CDR3 protein gets just one entry, which takes the most common genes and DNA from the rows behind it. For this entry, the V and J calls and clone size follow TCRdb and not the study's own pipeline. Recorded for this sample are about 800,000 distinct CDR3 sequences; 46% of them occurred a single time. 15% to 20% of the sample is held by the ten biggest clonotypes.

The CDR3, cysteine through phenylalanine, is 16 amino acids long. Kept here is only the CDR3 DNA, which spans 48 bases and is read in frame from base 1. The germline V gene yields KGHSH for CDR1 and LQKENI for CDR2. The 39 donors, aged about 6 to 100 years, were systemically healthy Caucasian individuals from Russia. Approximately 9.3 milliliters of peripheral blood were collected from each donor into EDTA-treated Vacutainer tubes. PBMCs were isolated by Ficoll-Paque density-gradient centrifugation, with at least 7 million obtained per sample. Trizol reagent was used to extract total RNA from PBMCs, with at least 6 micrograms per sample. For every donor, flow cytometry on a PBMC aliquot measured the percentage of naive CD45RAhigh/CD27high T cells.

The rearranged chain carries TRBV18 and TRBJ2-7; TRBD2 aligns with 12 central bases. Judging by the DNA end, TRBJ2-5 fits better; the J call may be wrong. The TCR originated in a man older than 75 in good health. The material sequenced was blood. In nucleotides, the sequence is TGTGCCAGCTCACCAACGGGACTAGCGGGTCTAGAGACCCAGTACTTC. Its protein product is CASSPTGLAGLETQYF.